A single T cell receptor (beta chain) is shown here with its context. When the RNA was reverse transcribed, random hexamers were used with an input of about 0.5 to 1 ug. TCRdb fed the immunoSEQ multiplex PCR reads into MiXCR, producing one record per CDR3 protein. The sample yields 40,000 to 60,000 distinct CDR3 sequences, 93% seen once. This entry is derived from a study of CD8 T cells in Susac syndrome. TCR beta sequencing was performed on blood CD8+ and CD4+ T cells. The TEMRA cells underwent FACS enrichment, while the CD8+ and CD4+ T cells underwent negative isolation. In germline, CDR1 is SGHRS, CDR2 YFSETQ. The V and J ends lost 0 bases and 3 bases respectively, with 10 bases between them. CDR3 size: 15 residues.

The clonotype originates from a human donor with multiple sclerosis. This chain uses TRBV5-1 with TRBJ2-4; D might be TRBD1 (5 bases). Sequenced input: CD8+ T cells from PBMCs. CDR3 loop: CASSLEGVGKNIQYF. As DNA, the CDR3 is TGCGCCAGCAGCTTGGAAGGGGTGGGCAAAAACATTCAGTACTTC.